Following are 32 T cell receptor beta chains from one sample sequenced in a study of cytomegalovirus exposure and HLA in healthy donors. The PCR had 60 Vbeta and 13 Jbeta primers. Produced via immunoSEQ multiplex PCR; TCRdb's table is partial and in-frame only. The sample has roughly 250,000 clones; 84% are singletons. The sequencing input was PBMCs. Source of these receptors: a woman aged 40-49 years in good health and CMV-seropositive.

V is TRBV7-2 and J is TRBJ2-7; TRBD1 matches at 9 bases. The J segment lost 4 bases and the V segment lost 5 bases, leaving 9 bases of the junction unmatched. The CDR3 covers 15 residues. Germline CDR1 reads SGHTA; CDR2 reads FQGNSA. The CDR3 sequence is CASSRDIQGAYEQYF. In nucleotides, the CDR3 is TGTGCCAGCAGCCGAGACATACAGGGGGCGTACGAGCAGTACTTC. The full variable domain, with the rest looked up from reference TRBV7-2 and TRBJ2-7, is GAGVSQSPSNKVTEKGKDVELRCDPISGHTALYWYRQSLGQGLEFLIYFQGNSAPDKSGLPSDRFSAERTGGSVSTLTIQRTQQEDSAVYLCASSRDIQGAYEQYFGPGTRLTVT.

The genes are TRBV15 and TRBJ1-2; D remains unclear. Germline V gene data show CDR1 as LNHNV and CDR2 as YYDKDF (reference sequence). This CDR3 region has 14 residues. Trimming shortened V by 0 bases and J by 1 base, and 6 bases separated the two germline ends. The CDR3 coding sequence is TGTGCCACCAGCAGAGACGCCGGTAACTATGGCTACACCTTC. It yields the protein CATSRDAGNYGYTF.

The rearrangement links TRBV6-7 to TRBJ1-5, with D hard to call. Being an ORF, TRBV6-7 has a function that is uncertain. The germline V and J ends were trimmed by 4 bases and 5 bases, with 6 bases remaining between them. The CDR3 sequence is 12 residues long. The CDR3 bases are TGTGCCAGCAGTTGTCAGGATCAGCCCCAGCATTTT. It is translated as CASSCQDQPQHF.

The rearrangement joins TRBV7-9 to TRBJ2-6; TRBD1 aligns across 10 bases. This CDR3 has 18 amino acids. Germline CDR1 SEHNR, CDR2 FQNEAQ (reference sequence). With 5 bases clipped from V and 1 base from J, the junction kept 8 bases outside the gene matches. The CDR3 DNA sequence: TGTGCCAGCAGCCCGAGGCCGGGACAGGGGTCTGGGGCCAACGTCCTGACTTTC. Translation: CASSPRPGQGSGANVLTF.

The chain recombines TRBV19 with TRBJ2-2; tentatively, D is TRBD2 (5 bases). Deletions cut 3 bases from V and 5 bases from J, with 19 bases between. The CDR3 is made up of 17 amino acids. Germline V gives CDR1 LNHDA, CDR2 SQIVND (reference sequence). DNA of the CDR3: TGTGCCAGTAGTATCTGGAGGACTCCGGGCGCAACCGGGGAGCTGTTTTTT. Encoded protein: CASSIWRTPGATGELFF.

A single count supports this clone. The chain joins TRBV14 to TRBJ2-1, with TRBD2 matching 8 bases. In germline, CDR1 is SGHDN, CDR2 FVKESK. V trimming: 4 bases; J trimming: 10 bases; junction bases outside the gene matches: 21. CDR3 length: 18 amino acids. The CDR3 region is CASSPSGGRRVRVVEQFF. The CDR3 DNA reads TGTGCCAGCAGCCCGTCGGGCGGGAGGAGGGTACGGGTGGTCGAGCAGTTCTTC.

The gene calls are TRBV28 and TRBJ1-5; the D gene is possibly TRBD1 (6 bases). The germline V gene has CDR1 MDHEN and CDR2 SYDVKM. V was shortened by 5 bases and J by 7 bases, with 15 bases between the two germline ends. The CDR3 extends over 14 amino acids. The CDR3: CASSITGYWQPQHF. CDR3 DNA: TGTGCCAGCAGTATAACAGGGTATTGGCAGCCCCAGCATTTT.

Notes on this clone: Other DNA sequences in this specimen translate into the identical CDR3. The V and J genes are TRBV28 and TRBJ2-7, with 11 bases identical to TRBD1. The CDR3 has 15 amino acids. J gave up 5 bases and V 6 bases, and 9 bases lay outside the gene matches. Germline CDR1 MDHEN, CDR2 SYDVKM. The chain's CDR3 is CASSLGGQGEHEQYF. CDR3 in DNA: TGTGCCAGCAGCCTAGGGGGACAGGGGGAGCACGAGCAGTACTTC.

The gene calls are TRBV9 and TRBJ2-7; D is perhaps TRBD2 (6 bases). V was shortened by 4 bases and J by 3 bases, with 14 bases between the two germline ends. Per germline, CDR1 SGDLS and CDR2 YYNGEE. This CDR3 region has 14 residues. The CDR3 coding sequence is TGTGCCAGCAGCCCCCTAGCGAAACACTACGAGCAGTACTTC. As protein: CASSPLAKHYEQYF.

This chain joins TRBV6-6 and TRBJ1-6, with TRBD1 matching over 7 bases. J gave up 8 bases and V 6 bases, and 10 bases lay outside the gene matches. Per germline, CDR1 MNHNY and CDR2 SVGAGI (reference sequence). The CDR3 spans 15 residues. The DNA of the CDR3 is TGTGCCAGCAGCCTCCTCGCCGGGACAGATTCACCCCTCCACTTT. This codes for CASSLLAGTDSPLHF.

This chain connects TRBV7-8 to TRBJ1-5; TRBD1 is a possible D gene (6 bases). The ends were cut back, 4 bases at V and 5 bases at J, with 18 bases in the middle. This CDR3 spans 16 amino acids. The germline V gene encodes CDR1 SGHVS and CDR2 FQNEAQ. CDR3 nucleotides: TGTGCCAGCAGCTCCCCCATGGGGGCGGGCCATCAGCCCCAGCATTTT. Residues: CASSSPMGAGHQPQHF.

This clone turned up a few times. The CDR3 loop is CASSPEEGKAFF. The CDR3 DNA reads as TGTGCCAGCTCACCGGAGGAAGGGAAAGCTTTCTTT. V gene TRBV18 combines with J gene TRBJ1-1; no firm D call. Trimming stripped 3 bases from V and 9 bases from J, with 11 bases between. This CDR3 is 12 amino acids long. CDR1 and CDR2 (germline): KGHSH, LQKENI.

This chain connects TRBV11-3 to TRBJ1-3; perhaps TRBD1 as D (5 bases). The germline V and J ends were trimmed by 4 bases and 7 bases, with 14 bases remaining between them. Per the germline V gene, CDR1 is SGHNT and CDR2 is YENEEA. The CDR3 has 14 residues. CDR3 coding DNA: TGTGCCAGCAGCTCGACACGGGGGAGCAACACCATATATTTT. Translated, it gives CASSSTRGSNTIYF.

This chain links TRBV30 with TRBJ1-5; D is unresolved. V lost 0 bases and J 0 bases, leaving 9 bases between the germline ends. Germline V lookup: CDR1 GTSNPN, CDR2 SVGIG (reference sequence). The CDR3 sequence is 15 residues long. The CDR3 nucleotides are TGTGCCTGGAGTGTAACAACAAATAGCAATCAGCCCCAGCATTTT. It is translated as CAWSVTTNSNQPQHF. Combining the CDR3 with reference TRBV30 and TRBJ1-5 gives the whole variable domain SQTIHQWPATLVQPVGSPLSLECTVEGTSNPNLYWYRQAAGRGLQLLFYSVGIGQISSEVPQNLSASRPQDRQFILSSKKLLLSDSGFYLCAWSVTTNSNQPQHFGDGTRLSIL.

The chain combines TRBV6-5 with TRBJ2-1, with TRBD2 matching over 7 bases. Germline lookup yields CDR1 MNHEY and CDR2 SVGAGI. The CDR3 loop spans 13 amino acids. V dropped 0 bases and J dropped 9; count of bases not matched to a gene: 2. CDR3 coding DNA: TGTGCCAGCAGTTACTCACCGGGAGGTGAGCAGTTCTTC. Protein product: CASSYSPGGEQFF.

This clone appeared once. The chain employs TRBV18 and TRBJ2-7; D ambiguous. This CDR3 has 13 amino acids. Trimming cost V 1 base and J 4 bases, with 8 bases left between them. Germline V lookup: CDR1 KGHSH, CDR2 LQKENI. CDR3 DNA sequence: TGTGCCAGCTCACCACTTGCGGCTTACGAGCAGTACTTC. Translating gives CASSPLAAYEQYF. Full variable domain (outside the CDR3, taken from reference TRBV18 and TRBJ2-7): NAGVMQNPRHLVRRRGQEARLRCSPMKGHSHVYWYRQLPEEGLKFMVYLQKENIIDESGMPKERFSAEFPKEGPSILRIQQVVRGDSAAYFCASSPLAAYEQYFGPGTRLTVT.

This sequence joins TRBV6-1 and TRBJ2-5, with 8 bases aligning to TRBD1. V dropped 6 bases and J dropped 5; count of bases not matched to a gene: 8. The CDR3 spans 14 residues. Looked up from germline, CDR1 is MNHNS and CDR2 is SASEGT. CDR3 sequence reads: CASRQGARKETQYF. DNA for the CDR3: TGTGCCAGCAGGCAGGGGGCTAGGAAGGAGACCCAGTACTTC.

For the CDR3, the DNA is TGTGCCAGCAGTTGGCAGGGGGCGAATAATGAAAAACTGTTTTTT. Amino acids: CASSWQGANNEKLFF. The J gene is TRBJ1-4, the V gene TRBV28; 8 bases agree with TRBD1. V was clipped by 4 bases and J by 4 bases; unmatched bases: 5. The CDR3 totals 15 residues. Germline CDR1 is MDHEN and CDR2 is SYDVKM.

The chain couples TRBV4-3 to TRBJ2-3; possible D gene TRBD1, 6 bases. Germline-derived CDR1 and CDR2 are LGHNA and YSLEER. V was shortened by 0 bases and J by 2 bases, with 27 bases between the two germline ends. The CDR3 has 21 amino acids. CDR3 amino acids: CASSQDLTGRGGVGNTDTQYF. The DNA of the CDR3 is TGCGCCAGCAGCCAAGATTTAACAGGGCGAGGGGGTGTGGGCAACACAGATACGCAGTATTTT.

The V and J genes are TRBV29-1 and TRBJ2-4; 8 nucleotides line up with TRBD1. After removal of 6 bases from V and 2 bases from J, the junction contained 9 bases not matched to a gene. The CDR3 sequence is 15 residues long. Looked up from germline, CDR1 is SQVTM and CDR2 is ANQGSEA. The DNA for the CDR3 is TGCAGCGTAAAAAGACAGGGGTCGACCAAAAACATTCAGTACTTC. Translation gives CSVKRQGSTKNIQYF.

This chain links TRBV28 with TRBJ2-1; D is ambiguous. CDR3 size: 16 residues. Germline CDR1 reads MDHEN; CDR2 reads SYDVKM. Deletions cut 1 base from V and 0 bases from J, with 10 bases between. The CDR3: CASSLLSSSSYNEQFF. For the CDR3, the DNA is TGTGCCAGCAGTTTATTGTCGTCGAGCTCCTACAATGAGCAGTTCTTC.

The chain joins TRBV6-5 to TRBJ2-7; TRBD1 matches 9 bases. Trimming at V came to 5 bases and at J to 3 bases, leaving 2 bases not matched to a gene. This CDR3 is 13 amino acids long. CDR1 is MNHEY and CDR2 is SVGAGI in the germline V gene. CDR3 sequence (DNA): TGTGCCAGCAGTCGGGACAGGGACTACGAGCAGTACTTC. As protein: CASSRDRDYEQYF.

Note on this clone: The same CDR3 can be traced to other DNA sequences in this sample. The genes are TRBV27 and TRBJ2-3; the D is unclear. Trimming took off 1 base at V and 3 bases at J, with 5 bases between the two ends. The CDR3 covers 13 residues. Per the germline V gene, CDR1 is MNHEY and CDR2 is SMNVEV (reference sequence). Here the CDR3 reads CASSLFRTDTQYF. DNA of the CDR3: TGTGCCAGCAGTTTATTCCGGACAGATACGCAGTATTTT.

The V call is TRBV30, the J call TRBJ1-6; D is possibly TRBD1 (6 bases). The CDR3 extends over 14 amino acids. The V gene's germline CDR1 is GTSNPN and CDR2 SVGIG (reference sequence). V lost 4 bases, J lost 9 bases, and 16 bases lay in between. DNA for the CDR3: TGTGCCTGGAAGTTCCGGGACAAGGGTTCACCCCTCCACTTT. Translating it yields CAWKFRDKGSPLHF.

The V call is TRBV28, the J call TRBJ2-2; maybe TRBD1 (6 bases). Germline V gene lookup returns CDR1 MDHEN and CDR2 SYDVKM. The V gene lost 4 bases and the J gene lost 5 bases, with 14 bases spanning the gap. CDR3 length: 15 amino acids. The CDR3 region is CASSSPGTKTGELFF. The DNA of the CDR3 is TGTGCCAGCAGTTCGCCCGGGACAAAAACCGGGGAGCTGTTTTTT.

There are a few counts of this clone. The chain joins TRBV2 to TRBJ1-5; a possible D gene is TRBD1 (5 bases). Trimming cost V 6 bases and J 0 bases, with 15 bases left between them. This CDR3 comprises 16 residues. The germline V gene encodes CDR1 SNHLY and CDR2 FYNNEI. The CDR3 sequence: CASSNWAGDSNQPQHF. DNA for the CDR3: TGTGCCAGCAGCAACTGGGCGGGGGATAGCAATCAGCCCCAGCATTTT. Using reference TRBV2 and TRBJ1-5 for the parts outside the CDR3, the full variable domain is EPEVTQTPSHQVTQMGQEVILRCVPISNHLYFYWYRQILGQKVEFLVSFYNNEISEKSEIFDDQFSVERPDGSNFTLKIRSTKLEDSAMYFCASSNWAGDSNQPQHFGDGTRLSIL.

CDR3 coding DNA: TGTGCCAGCTCACCGATGGCAGTTAGCAGCTCCGAGTATGGCTACACCTTC. As protein: CASSPMAVSSSEYGYTF. The chain couples TRBV18 to TRBJ1-2, with D hard to call. V lost 3 bases to trimming and J lost 5 bases, with 22 bases between them. This CDR3 has 17 amino acids. Germline CDR1 and CDR2: KGHSH and LQKENI.

The V gene is TRBV6-5, the J gene TRBJ2-1; TRBD2 aligns across 8 bases. CDR3 size: 14 residues. V gave up 8 bases and J gave up 7 bases; unmatched junction bases: 10. Germline V CDR1 and CDR2: MNHEY, SVGAGI. CDR3 nucleotide sequence: TGTGCCAGCTCCGGGACTAGGGGGGGAAATGAGCAGTTCTTC. This encodes CASSGTRGGNEQFF.

The V call is TRBV27, the J call TRBJ2-2, with D possibly being TRBD1 (6 bases). The CDR3 consists of 15 residues. The germline gives CDR1 MNHEY, CDR2 SMNVEV (reference sequence). V shed 5 bases and J shed 7 bases, with 17 bases lying between them. The CDR3, as DNA: TGTGCCAGCAGTACCTCCACAGGGACGGGCGGGGAGCTGTTTTTT. Translation gives CASSTSTGTGGELFF.

Concerning this clone itself: Other DNA variants within this sample encode the same CDR3. The genes are TRBV18 and TRBJ2-7; a weak D match, TRBD1 (5 bases). CDR1 is KGHSH and CDR2 is LQKENI in the germline V gene. CDR3 length: 13 amino acids. Trimming shortened V by 5 bases and J by 0 bases, and 8 bases separated the two germline ends. The CDR3 is CASSGAVSYEQYF. The CDR3 nucleotides read TGTGCCAGCTCAGGGGCGGTCTCCTACGAGCAGTACTTC. Filled out from reference TRBV18 and TRBJ2-7, the complete variable domain reads NAGVMQNPRHLVRRRGQEARLRCSPMKGHSHVYWYRQLPEEGLKFMVYLQKENIIDESGMPKERFSAEFPKEGPSILRIQQVVRGDSAAYFCASSGAVSYEQYFGPGTRLTVT.

The J gene is TRBJ2-7, the V gene TRBV15, with D tentatively TRBD1 (5 bases). Trimming left V 4 bases short and J 6 bases short, with 7 bases between. This CDR3 region has 11 residues. The V gene's germline CDR1 is LNHNV and CDR2 YYDKDF (reference sequence). CDR3 nucleotides: TGTGCCACCAGCAAAAGGGGCGAGCAGTACTTC. Amino acids: CATSKRGEQYF. The full variable domain, rest sourced from reference TRBV15 and TRBJ2-7, is DAMVIQNPRYQVTQFGKPVTLSCSQTLNHNVMYWYQQKSSQAPKLLFHYYDKDFNNEADTPDNFQSRRPNTSFCFLDIRSPGLGDTAMYLCATSKRGEQYFGPGTRLTVT.

Details on this clone: The DNA is left out, because the CDR3 cannot be placed on it with certainty; the CDR3 is given as TCRdb lists it. The chain couples TRBV21-1 to TRBJ2-2; the listed D gene, TRBD2, was not tested against the DNA. TRBV21-1 is a recognized pseudogene. The CDR3 length is 16 residues, termini included. CDR3 region: CASPWGVAGGTGELFF.